The sequence of this T cell receptor (beta chain) was determined in a study of blood T cell repertoires in COVID-19. The sample holds one count of this clone. In the source study's methods: Estimates of nucleated cell counts were drawn from the amplification of reference gene primers. Assay: immunoSEQ multiplex PCR; the TCRdb copy retains only in-frame clones and omits some. The V and J calls and clone size are taken from that table; D and trimming were inferred from the DNA. The table shows a few hundred thousand clones, with 88% occurring only once. The CDR3 runs 16 residues. V lost 0 bases to trimming and J lost 6 bases, with 14 bases between them. Germline V gene data show CDR1 as MGHRA and CDR2 as YSYEKL. Either two negative PCRs, clearance, or symptom resolution qualified Cohort 3 donors as recovered.

This TCR was recovered from a woman aged 18 to 35 who had recovered from COVID-19. The V call is TRBV4-1, the J call TRBJ1-4, with D perhaps TRBD1 (6 bases). Sequencing was carried out using PBMCs or T cells enriched from blood (not recorded which). For the CDR3, the DNA is TGCGCCAGCAGCCAAGATCCGGGGGGCTCAGATGAAAAACTGTTTTTT. This translates into CASSQDPGGSDEKLFF.